This paragraph covers one T cell receptor beta chain sequence. What it binds is not known. The use of a sample-barcoded 5' primer and a J-beta primer mix characterized a second PCR of roughly 6 to 11 cycles. TCRdb fed the 5' RACE reads into MiXCR, producing one record per CDR3 protein. The top ten hold approximately 10% of the sample, which has roughly 1,500,000 distinct CDR3 sequences, almost 35% seen once. The length of the CDR3 is 13 residues. Trimming removed 4 bases from V and 10 bases from J, with 14 bases in between. Looked up from germline, CDR1 is GTSNPN and CDR2 is SVGIG (reference sequence). The entry originates in a study of blood T cells in healthy people across ages. Study results and limitations: Higher naive T cell percentage went strongly together with higher TCR beta diversity.

The rearrangement joins TRBV30 to TRBJ1-6; D perhaps matches TRBD1 (5 bases). The source of this sequence is a woman aged 30 to 39 in good health. What was sequenced was blood. The CDR3 DNA follows: TGTGCCTGGACGGGGATTGGGGGATCACCCCTCCACTTT. Protein sequence: CAWTGIGGSPLHF.